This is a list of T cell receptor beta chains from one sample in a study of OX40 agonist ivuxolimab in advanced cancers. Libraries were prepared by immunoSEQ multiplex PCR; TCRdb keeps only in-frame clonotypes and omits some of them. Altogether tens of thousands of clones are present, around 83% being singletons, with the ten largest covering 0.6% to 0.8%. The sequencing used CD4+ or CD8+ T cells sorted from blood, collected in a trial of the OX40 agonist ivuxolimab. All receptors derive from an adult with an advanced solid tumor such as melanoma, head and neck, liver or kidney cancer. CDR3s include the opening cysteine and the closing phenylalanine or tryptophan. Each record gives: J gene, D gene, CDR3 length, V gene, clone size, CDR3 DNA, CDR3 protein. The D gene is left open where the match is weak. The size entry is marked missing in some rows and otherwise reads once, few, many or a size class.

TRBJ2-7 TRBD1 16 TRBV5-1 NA TGCGCCAGCAAAAGGGACAGCGCCCGAGGGGCCTACGAGCAGTACTTC CASKRDSARGAYEQYF
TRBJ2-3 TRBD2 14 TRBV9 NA TGTGCCAGTAATTTCTTGGGGGGGACAGATACGCAGTATTTT CASNFLGGTDTQYF
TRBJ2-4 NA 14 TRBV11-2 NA TGTGCCAGCAGCGTGCAAGAGGGCAAAAACATTCAGTACTTC CASSVQEGKNIQYF
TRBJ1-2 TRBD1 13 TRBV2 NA TGTGCCAGCAGACGGGACAGCAACTATGGCTACACCTTC CASRRDSNYGYTF
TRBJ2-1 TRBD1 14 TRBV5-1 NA TGCGCCAGCAGCTCACAGGGGGCCCACAATGAGCAGTTCTTC CASSSQGAHNEQFF
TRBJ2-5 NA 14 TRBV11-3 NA TGTGCCAGCAACCCACAGGGTGGGATAACGACCCAGTACTTC CASNPQGGITTQYF
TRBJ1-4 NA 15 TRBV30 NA TGTGCCTGGTCCCGGGACGGAAACCTTAATGAAAAACTGTTTTTT CAWSRDGNLNEKLFF
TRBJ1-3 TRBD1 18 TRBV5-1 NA TGCGCCAGCAGCATGGGGAAAAGTTCAGGGGGCTACGGAAACACCATATATTTT CASSMGKSSGGYGNTIYF
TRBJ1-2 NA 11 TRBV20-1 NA TGCAGTGCGGTTGGCCACTATGGCTACACCTTC CSAVGHYGYTF
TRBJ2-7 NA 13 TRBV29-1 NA TGCAGCGTTCAATGGGTTGGGACCTACGAGCAGTACTTC CSVQWVGTYEQYF
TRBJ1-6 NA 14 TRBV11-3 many TGTGCCAGCAGCGAAGGGACAACCCATTCACCCCTCCACTTT CASSEGTTHSPLHF
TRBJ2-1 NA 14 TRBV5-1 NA TGCGCCAGCAGCACGGGGGCCTCCTACAATGAGCAGTTCTTC CASSTGASYNEQFF
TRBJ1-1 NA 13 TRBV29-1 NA TGCAGCGTTGAAGCTGTCAGGGACACTGAAGCTTTCTTT CSVEAVRDTEAFF
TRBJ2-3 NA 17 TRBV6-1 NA TGTGCCAGCAGTGTTCGGTCGGCAGAGCTTAGCACAGATACGCAGTATTTT CASSVRSAELSTDTQYF
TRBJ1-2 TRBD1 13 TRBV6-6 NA TGTGCCAGCAGTTCCGGACAGGGTACGGGGAACACCTTC CASSSGQGTGNTF
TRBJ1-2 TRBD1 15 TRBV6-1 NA TGTGCCAGCAATCCGGTGGGACAGGGGATCTATGGCTACACCTTC CASNPVGQGIYGYTF
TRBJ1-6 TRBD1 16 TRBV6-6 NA TGTGCCAGCAGTTACCGACCGGACAGGAAAAGGCCACCCCTCCACTTT CASSYRPDRKRPPLHF
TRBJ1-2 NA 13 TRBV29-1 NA TGCAGCGTTCAGACGCCTACTAACTATGGCTACACCTTC CSVQTPTNYGYTF
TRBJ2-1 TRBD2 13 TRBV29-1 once TGCAGCGTGGAAGCCCGACTAGCGGGATTGGAGTTCTTC CSVEARLAGLEFF
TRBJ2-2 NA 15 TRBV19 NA TGTGCCAGTAACTATGCTCGGAAGGGCACCGGGGAGCTGTTTTTT CASNYARKGTGELFF
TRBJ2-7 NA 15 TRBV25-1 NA TGTGCCAGCAGTGAGTCACCGGCAGACAGCTACGAGCAGTACTTC CASSESPADSYEQYF
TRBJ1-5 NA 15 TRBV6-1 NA TGTGCCAGCAGTGAAAGAGGAAGGTTCAATCAGCCCCAGCATTTT CASSERGRFNQPQHF
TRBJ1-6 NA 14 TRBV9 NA TGTGCCAGCAGCGCCGGGAATGGAGTTTCACCCCTCCACTTT CASSAGNGVSPLHF
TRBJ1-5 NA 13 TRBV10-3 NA TGTGCCATCAGTGATGGGGGGGGTCAGCCCCAGCATTTT CAISDGGGQPQHF
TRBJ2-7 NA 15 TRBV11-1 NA TGTGCCAGCAGCTTGACAGCCGAGGGGTTCTACGAGCAGTACTTC CASSLTAEGFYEQYF
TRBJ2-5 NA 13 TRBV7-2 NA TGTGCCAGCAGCTTAAGCGCGTTTGCGACCCAGTACTTC CASSLSAFATQYF
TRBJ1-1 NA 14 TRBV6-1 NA TGTGCCAGCAGTGAAGTCATTAGGAACACTGAAGCTTTCTTT CASSEVIRNTEAFF
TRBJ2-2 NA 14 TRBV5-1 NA TGCGCCAGCAGCTCTCAGGGCGGGACCGGGGCGCTGTTTTTT CASSSQGGTGALFF
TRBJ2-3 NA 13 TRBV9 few TGTGCCAGCAGCGTAGATTTAATGGATACGCAGTATTTT CASSVDLMDTQYF
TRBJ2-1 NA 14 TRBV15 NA TGTGCCACCAGCACCAGATGGGGGCAGCATGGGCAGTTCTTC CATSTRWGQHGQFF
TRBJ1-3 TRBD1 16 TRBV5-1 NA TGCGCCAGCAGCTTGGGCGGGACAGGCTCTGGAAACACCATATATTTT CASSLGGTGSGNTIYF
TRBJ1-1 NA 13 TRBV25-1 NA TGTGCCAGCGGACGCCTCTTGAACACTGAAGCTTTCTTT CASGRLLNTEAFF
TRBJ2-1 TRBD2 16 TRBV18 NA TGTGCCAGCTCACCGGGGGGAGGGGCGGCAGGCAATGAGCAGTTCTTC CASSPGGGAAGNEQFF
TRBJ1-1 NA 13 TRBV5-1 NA TGCGCCAGCAGCTTGGAGGCGGACCAACAAGCTTTCTTT CASSLEADQQAFF
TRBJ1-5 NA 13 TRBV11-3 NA TGTGCCAGCAGCATAAGGGGGAATCAGCCCCAGCATTTT CASSIRGNQPQHF
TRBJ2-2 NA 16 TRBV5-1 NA TGCGCCAGCAGCGCGAGCAGGGGTCGGAGCACCGGGGAGCTGTTTTTT CASSASRGRSTGELFF
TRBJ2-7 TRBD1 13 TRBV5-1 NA TGCGCCAGCAGCTTTCTGCAGGGGGACGAGCAGTACTTC CASSFLQGDEQYF
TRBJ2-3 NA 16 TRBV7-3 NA TGTGCCAGCAGCGAAATGTCCCGGGGCTTCACAGATACGCAGTATTTT CASSEMSRGFTDTQYF
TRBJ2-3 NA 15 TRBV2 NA TGTGCCAGCAGTGAAAATCTGGCGGGCACAGATACGCAGTATTTT CASSENLAGTDTQYF
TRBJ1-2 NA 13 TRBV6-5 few TGTGCCAGCAGTCGAAGACAGCTCTATGGCTACACCTTC CASSRRQLYGYTF
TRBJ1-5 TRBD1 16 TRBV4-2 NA TGTGCCAGCAGCCAAGATGAGGGGGACAGGTTTAAGCCCCAGCATTTT CASSQDEGDRFKPQHF
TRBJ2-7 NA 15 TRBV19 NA TGTGCCAGTAGTGCCGAGCGGTCTAGCTCCTACGAGCAGTACTTC CASSAERSSSYEQYF
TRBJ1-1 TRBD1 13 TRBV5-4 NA TGTGCCAGCAGTATACAGGGGGGGACTGAAGCTTTCTTT CASSIQGGTEAFF
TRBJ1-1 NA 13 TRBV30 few TGTGCCTGGACCTCAGGAGTTTTACCTGAAGCTTTCTTT CAWTSGVLPEAFF
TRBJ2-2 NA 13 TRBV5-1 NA TGCGCCAGCAGCGAGGGTGGCACCGGGGAGCTGTTTTTT CASSEGGTGELFF
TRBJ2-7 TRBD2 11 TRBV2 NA TGTGCCAGCAGTCGGGAGGGTGGGCAGTACTTC CASSREGGQYF
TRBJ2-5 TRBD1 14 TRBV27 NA TGTGCCAGCAGTTTTGGGACAGGGGTGGAGACCCAGTACTTC CASSFGTGVETQYF
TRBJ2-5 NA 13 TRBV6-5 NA TGTGCCAGCAGGAGAAGGGCACAAGAGACCCAGTACTTC CASRRRAQETQYF
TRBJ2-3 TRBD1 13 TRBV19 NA TGTGCCAGTAGGAGTACAGGGGAAGATACGCAGTATTTT CASRSTGEDTQYF
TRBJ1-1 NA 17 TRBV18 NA TGTGCCAGCTCACCACTGCCCACTACAGGGCCAACCACTGAAGCTTTCTTT CASSPLPTTGPTTEAFF
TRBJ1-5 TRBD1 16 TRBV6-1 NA TGTGCCAGCAGTGGAAGAGGAGGGACAGATTATCAGCCCCAGCATTTT CASSGRGGTDYQPQHF
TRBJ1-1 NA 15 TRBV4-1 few TGCGCCAGCAGCCAAGATAGTCGAGGGAACACTGAAGCTTTCTTT CASSQDSRGNTEAFF
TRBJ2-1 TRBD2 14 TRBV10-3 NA TGTGCCATCAGTGGCGGCGGGGGGGACGTTGAGCAGTTCTTC CAISGGGGDVEQFF
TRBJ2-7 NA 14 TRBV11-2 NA TGTGCCAGCAAAAGTACAGGGTCATTCTACGAGCAGTACTTC CASKSTGSFYEQYF
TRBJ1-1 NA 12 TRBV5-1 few TGCGCCAGCAGCACAGGGTACACTGAAGCTTTCTTT CASSTGYTEAFF
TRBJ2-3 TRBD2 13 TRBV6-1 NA TGTGCCAGCAGTGAGCGACTAGCGGGAGAAGGGACTTTT CASSERLAGEGTF
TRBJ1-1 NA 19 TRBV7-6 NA TGTGCCAGCAGCTTATGGCCTCGCGGCAGGCGGGGCGTGAACACTGAAGCTTTCTTT CASSLWPRGRRGVNTEAFF